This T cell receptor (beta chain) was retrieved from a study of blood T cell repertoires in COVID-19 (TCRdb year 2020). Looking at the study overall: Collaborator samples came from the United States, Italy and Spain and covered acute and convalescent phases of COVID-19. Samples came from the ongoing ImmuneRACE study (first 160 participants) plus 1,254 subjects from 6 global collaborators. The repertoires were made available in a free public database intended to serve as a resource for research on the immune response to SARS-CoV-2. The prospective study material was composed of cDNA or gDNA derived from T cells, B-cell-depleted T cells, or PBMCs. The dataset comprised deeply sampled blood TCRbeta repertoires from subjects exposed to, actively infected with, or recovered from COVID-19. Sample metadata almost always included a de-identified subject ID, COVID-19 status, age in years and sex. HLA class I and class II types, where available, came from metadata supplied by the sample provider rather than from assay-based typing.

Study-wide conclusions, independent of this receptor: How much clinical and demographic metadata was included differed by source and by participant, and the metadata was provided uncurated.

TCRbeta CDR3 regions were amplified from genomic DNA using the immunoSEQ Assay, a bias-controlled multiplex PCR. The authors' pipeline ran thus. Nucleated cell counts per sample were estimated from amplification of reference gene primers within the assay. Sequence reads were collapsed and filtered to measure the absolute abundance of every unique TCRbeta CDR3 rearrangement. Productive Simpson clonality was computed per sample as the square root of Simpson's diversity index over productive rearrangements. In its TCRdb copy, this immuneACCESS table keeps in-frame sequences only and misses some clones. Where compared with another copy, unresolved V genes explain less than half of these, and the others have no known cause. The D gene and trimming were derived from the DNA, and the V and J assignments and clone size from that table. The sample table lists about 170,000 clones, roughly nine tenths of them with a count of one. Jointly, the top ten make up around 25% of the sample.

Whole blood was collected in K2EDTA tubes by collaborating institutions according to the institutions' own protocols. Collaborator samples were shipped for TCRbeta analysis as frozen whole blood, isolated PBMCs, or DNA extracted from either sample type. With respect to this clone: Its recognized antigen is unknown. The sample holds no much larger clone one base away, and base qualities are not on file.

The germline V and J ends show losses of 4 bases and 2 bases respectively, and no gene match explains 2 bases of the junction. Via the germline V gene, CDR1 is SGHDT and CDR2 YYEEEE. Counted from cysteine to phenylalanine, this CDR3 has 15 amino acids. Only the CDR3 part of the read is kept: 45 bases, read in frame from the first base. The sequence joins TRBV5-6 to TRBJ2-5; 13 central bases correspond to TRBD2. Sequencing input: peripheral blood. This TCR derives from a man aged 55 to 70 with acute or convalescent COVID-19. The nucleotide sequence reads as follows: TGTGCCAGCAGCAAGGGACTAGCGGGGCAAGAGACCCAGTACTTC. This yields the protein CASSKGLAGQETQYF.